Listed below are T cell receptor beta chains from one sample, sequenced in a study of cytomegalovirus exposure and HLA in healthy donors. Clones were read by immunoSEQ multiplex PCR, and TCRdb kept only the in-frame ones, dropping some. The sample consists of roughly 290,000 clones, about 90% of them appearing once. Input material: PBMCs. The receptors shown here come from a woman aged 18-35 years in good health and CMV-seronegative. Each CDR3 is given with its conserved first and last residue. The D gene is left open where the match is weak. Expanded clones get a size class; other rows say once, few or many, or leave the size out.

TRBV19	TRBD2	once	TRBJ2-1	TGTGCCGCTGGACTAGCGTTGAATTATGGTGAGCAGTTCTTC	CAAGLALNYGEQFF
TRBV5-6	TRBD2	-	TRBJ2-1	TGTGCCAGCAGCTTGGCGGGGGGGTTCAATGAGCAGTTCTTC	CASSLAGGFNEQFF
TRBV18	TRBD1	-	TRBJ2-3	TGTGCCAGCTCACCACCCGTGGGACAGGGGACAGATACGCAGTATTTT	CASSPPVGQGTDTQYF
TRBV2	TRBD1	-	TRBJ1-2	TGTGCCAGCAGTCTCGGACAGGAGGATGGCTACACCTTC	CASSLGQEDGYTF
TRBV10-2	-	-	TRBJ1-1	TGCGCCAGCAGTGACACCGGGGACACTGAAGCTTTCTTT	CASSDTGDTEAFF
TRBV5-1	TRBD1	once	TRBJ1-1	TGCGCCAGCAGTGGGGGACAGCTAAAGGACACTGAAGCTTTCTTT	CASSGGQLKDTEAFF
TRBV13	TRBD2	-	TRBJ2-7	TGTGCCAGCAGCACAGAAGGGACTAGCGGGTACGAGCAGTACTTC	CASSTEGTSGYEQYF
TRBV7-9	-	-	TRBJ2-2	TGTTCCAGCAGCTTAGTGGACAGATACACGAACACCGGGGAGCTGTTTTTT	CSSSLVDRYTNTGELFF
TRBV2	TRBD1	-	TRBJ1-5	TGTGCCAGCAGGCAAAGGACAGGGGATGCGCGGCCCCAGCATTTT	CASRQRTGDARPQHF
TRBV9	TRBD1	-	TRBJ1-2	TGTGCCAGCAGCGCGACCGACAGGGGGCTGCACTATGGCTACACCTTC	CASSATDRGLHYGYTF
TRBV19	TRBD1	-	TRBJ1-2	TGTGCCAGTAGAAGACCAGGGGGTTCCAACTATGGCTACACCTTC	CASRRPGGSNYGYTF
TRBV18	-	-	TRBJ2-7	TGTGCCAGCTCACCACCACTTTCCTACGAGCAGTACTTC	CASSPPLSYEQYF
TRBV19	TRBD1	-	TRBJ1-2	TGTGCCAGTAGTCCCGGGACAGGGTTGGAAGGCTACACCTTC	CASSPGTGLEGYTF
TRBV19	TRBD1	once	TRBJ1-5	TGTGCCAGTAGTTCCTTACGGGACAGGGGATATAGCAATCAGCCCCAGCATTTT	CASSSLRDRGYSNQPQHF
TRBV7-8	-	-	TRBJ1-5	TGTGCCAGCAGCTTAGGTGGAGGCTATAGCAATCAGCCCCAGCATTTT	CASSLGGGYSNQPQHF
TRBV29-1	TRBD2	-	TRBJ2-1	TGCAGCGTTGATTTTAGCGGGGGTTACAATGAGCAGTTCTTC	CSVDFSGGYNEQFF
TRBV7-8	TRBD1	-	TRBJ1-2	TGTGCCAGCAGCAATCCGGGACAGGGGGCGTTTGGCTACACCTTC	CASSNPGQGAFGYTF
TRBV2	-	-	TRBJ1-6	TGTGCCAGCAGTGCCTCAAAGACAGGCTATAATTCCCCCCTCCACTTT	CASSASKTGYNSPLHF
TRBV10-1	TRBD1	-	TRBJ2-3	TGCGCCAGCAGTATGACAGGGGAAAACACAGATACGCAGTATTTT	CASSMTGENTDTQYF
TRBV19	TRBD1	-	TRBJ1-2	TGTGCCAGCCGTCCCTGGGACAGGGAACCTAACTATGGCTACACCTTC	CASRPWDREPNYGYTF
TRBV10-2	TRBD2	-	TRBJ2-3	TGCGCCAGCAGTGATGGTGCGGGGGGTCGTACAGATACGCAGTATTTT	CASSDGAGGRTDTQYF
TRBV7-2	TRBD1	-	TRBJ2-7	TGTGCCAGCAGCTCCGGGACAGGGCTGGTCTACGAGCAGTACTTC	CASSSGTGLVYEQYF
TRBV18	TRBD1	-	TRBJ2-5	TGTGCCAGCTCACCACCGGGGACAGGGGTCCAAGAGACCCAGTACTTC	CASSPPGTGVQETQYF
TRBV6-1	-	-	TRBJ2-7	TGTGCCAGCAGTGAAGCGCTTCTGGGGCGGACATCCTACGAGCAGTACTTC	CASSEALLGRTSYEQYF
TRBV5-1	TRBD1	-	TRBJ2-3	TGCGCCAGCAGCACAAACCCGACAGGGGGCGCAGATACGCAGTATTTT	CASSTNPTGGADTQYF
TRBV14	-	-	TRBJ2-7	TGTGCCAGCAGCCAAGTTGGGGGGGGCGCCTACGAGCAGTACTTC	CASSQVGGGAYEQYF
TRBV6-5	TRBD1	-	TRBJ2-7	TGTGCCAGCAGAAGAGGGACAGTGGCCTACGAGCAGTACTTC	CASRRGTVAYEQYF
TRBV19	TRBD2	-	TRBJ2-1	TGTGCCAGTAGTATACAGCGGGGGGGCCATGAGCAGTTCTTC	CASSIQRGGHEQFF
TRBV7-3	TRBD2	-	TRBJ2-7	TGTGCCAGCAGCCCGGGGGGAGGAGTCGAGCAGTACTTC	CASSPGGGVEQYF
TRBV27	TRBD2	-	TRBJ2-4	TGTGCCAGCAGTTCGCGTCGGGCGGGAGGGGTAAACATTCAGTACTTC	CASSSRRAGGVNIQYF
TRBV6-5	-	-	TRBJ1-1	TGTGCCGTTAGGGGGTCTTTGAACACTGAAGCTTTCTTT	CAVRGSLNTEAFF
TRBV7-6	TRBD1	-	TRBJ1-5	TGTGCCAGCAGCGGGACAGGGAGCAATCAGCCCCAGCATTTT	CASSGTGSNQPQHF
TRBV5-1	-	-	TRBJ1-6	TGCGCCAGCAGCTTGGCGGGGTACTCACCCCTCCACTTT	CASSLAGYSPLHF
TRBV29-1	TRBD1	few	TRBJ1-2	TGCAGCGTCGGTGGGACAGGGGTAGGCTACACCTTC	CSVGGTGVGYTF
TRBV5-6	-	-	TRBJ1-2	TGTGCCAGCAGCCGAGACAGGTCCCCCGGCTACACCTTC	CASSRDRSPGYTF
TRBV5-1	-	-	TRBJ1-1	TGCGCCAGCAGCTCTACCTTCATGAACACTGAAGCTTTCTTT	CASSSTFMNTEAFF
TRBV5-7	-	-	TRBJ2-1	TGTGCCAGCAGCTTGCCCTGCAATGAGCAGTTCTTC	CASSLPCNEQFF
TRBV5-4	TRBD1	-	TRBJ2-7	TGTGCCAGCAGCTCGCCCACAGGGGACTACGAGCAGTACTTC	CASSSPTGDYEQYF
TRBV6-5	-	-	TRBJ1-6	TGTGCCAGCAGTTGGGAGAGCCTGGAGAATTCACCCCTCCACTTT	CASSWESLENSPLHF
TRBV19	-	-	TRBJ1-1	TGTGCCAGTAGTCCGGGCGGGGGGAATGGGAACACTGAAGCTTTCTTT	CASSPGGGNGNTEAFF
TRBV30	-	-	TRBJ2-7	TGTGCCTGGAGCGCCCCTGAACAGGGTTTCAACGAGCAGTACTTC	CAWSAPEQGFNEQYF
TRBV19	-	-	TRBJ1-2	TGTGCCAGTAGTTCGGGGGGGAGGTCGAACTATGGCTACACCTTC	CASSSGGRSNYGYTF
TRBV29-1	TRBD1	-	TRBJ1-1	TGCAGCGTTTCCGGGACAGGGGTAAACACTGAAGCTTTCTTT	CSVSGTGVNTEAFF
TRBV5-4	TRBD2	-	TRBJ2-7	TGTGCCAGCAGCTTCCCGGGAGGGGGGCAAGAGCAGTACTTC	CASSFPGGGQEQYF
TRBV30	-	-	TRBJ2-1	TGTGCCTGGAGTCTGGGCGATGAGCAGTTCTTC	CAWSLGDEQFF
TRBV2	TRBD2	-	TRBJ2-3	TGTGCCAGCAGTGATTTAGCGGGGGAGAGCACAGATACGCAGTATTTT	CASSDLAGESTDTQYF
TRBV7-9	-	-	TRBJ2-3	TGTGCCAGCAGTCGGGACACCACAGATACGCAGTATTTT	CASSRDTTDTQYF
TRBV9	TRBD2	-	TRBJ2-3	TGTGCCAGCAGCGGGGGGGGAAGCACAGATACGCAGTATTTT	CASSGGGSTDTQYF
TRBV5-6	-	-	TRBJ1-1	TGTGCCAGCAGCCTGATCGTGACACCCGGCGCGGGGGACACTGAAGCTTTCTTT	CASSLIVTPGAGDTEAFF
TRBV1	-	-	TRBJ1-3	TGCACCAGCAGCCAACAGGGAACTGGAAACACCATATATTTT	CTSSQQGTGNTIYF
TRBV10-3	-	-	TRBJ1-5	TGTGCCATCAGTGGAGACACCAATCAGCCCCAGCATTTT	CAISGDTNQPQHF
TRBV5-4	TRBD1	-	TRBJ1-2	TGTGCCAGCAGCTCACAGGGGGGGTATGGCTACACCTTC	CASSSQGGYGYTF
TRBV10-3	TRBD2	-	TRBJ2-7	TGTGCCATTGGACTAGCGTTGTACGAGCAGTACTTC	CAIGLALYEQYF
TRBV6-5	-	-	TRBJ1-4	TGTGCCAGCAGTTACCAGTCCGGGGAAAAACTGTTTTTT	CASSYQSGEKLFF